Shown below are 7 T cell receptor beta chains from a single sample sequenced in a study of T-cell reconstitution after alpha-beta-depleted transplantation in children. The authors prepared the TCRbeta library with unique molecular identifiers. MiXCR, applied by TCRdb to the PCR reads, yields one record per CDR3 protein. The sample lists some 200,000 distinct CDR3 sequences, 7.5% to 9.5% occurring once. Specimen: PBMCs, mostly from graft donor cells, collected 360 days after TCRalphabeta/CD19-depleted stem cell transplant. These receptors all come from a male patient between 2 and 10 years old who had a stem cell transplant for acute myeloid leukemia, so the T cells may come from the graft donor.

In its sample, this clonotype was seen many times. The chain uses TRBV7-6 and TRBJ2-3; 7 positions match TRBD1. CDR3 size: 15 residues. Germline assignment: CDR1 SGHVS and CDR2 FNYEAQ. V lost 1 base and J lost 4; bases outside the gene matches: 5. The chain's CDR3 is CASSLGGDSSDTQYF. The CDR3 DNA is TGTGCCAGCAGCTTAGGAGGGGACAGCTCAGATACGCAGTATTTT.

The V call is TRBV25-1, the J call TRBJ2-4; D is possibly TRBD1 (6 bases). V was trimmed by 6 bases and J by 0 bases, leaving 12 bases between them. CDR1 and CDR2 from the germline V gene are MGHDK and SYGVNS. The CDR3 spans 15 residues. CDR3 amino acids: CASSHSGAAKNIQYF. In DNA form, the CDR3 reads TGTGCCAGCAGCCACTCAGGGGCAGCCAAAAACATTCAGTACTTC.

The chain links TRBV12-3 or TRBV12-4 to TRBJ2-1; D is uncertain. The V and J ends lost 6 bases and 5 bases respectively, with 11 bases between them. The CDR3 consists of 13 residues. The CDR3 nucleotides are TGTGCCAGCAGATCTGACGGTAACAATGAGCAGTTCTTC. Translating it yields CASRSDGNNEQFF.

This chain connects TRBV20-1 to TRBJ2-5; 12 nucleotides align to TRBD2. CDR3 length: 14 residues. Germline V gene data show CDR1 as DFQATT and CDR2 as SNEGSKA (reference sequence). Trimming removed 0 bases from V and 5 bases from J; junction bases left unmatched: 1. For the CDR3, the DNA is TGCAGTGCTAGAGATGGACTAGCGGGGGAGACCCAGTACTTC. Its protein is CSARDGLAGETQYF.

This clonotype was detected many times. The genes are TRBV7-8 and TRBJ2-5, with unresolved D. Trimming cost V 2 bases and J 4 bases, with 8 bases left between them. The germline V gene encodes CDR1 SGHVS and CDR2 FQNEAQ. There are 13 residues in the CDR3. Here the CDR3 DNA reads TGTGCCAGCAGCTTATTCCGTCCAGAGACCCAGTACTTC. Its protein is CASSLFRPETQYF.

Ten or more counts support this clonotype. Written as DNA, the CDR3 is TGCAGTGCTAGAGATCTGGGTAGCGGGTCCAATGAGCAGTTCTTC. Translated: CSARDLGSGSNEQFF. V usage is TRBV20-1 and J usage is TRBJ2-1; 7 positions agree with TRBD2. Germline V lookup: CDR1 DFQATT, CDR2 SNEGSKA (reference sequence). The V and J ends lost 0 bases and 6 bases, in that order; junction bases with no gene match: 8. The CDR3 length is 15 residues.

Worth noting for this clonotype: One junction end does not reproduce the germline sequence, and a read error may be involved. CDR3 sequence: CCARVRGGKGDKNIQYF. The CDR3, as DNA: TGCTGTGCTAGAGTCAGGGGGGGGAAGGGCGACAAAAACATTCAGTACTTC. The chain carries TRBV20-1 and TRBJ2-4; D is perhaps TRBD1 or TRBD2 (7 bases each). This CDR3 has 17 amino acids. Germline V gene lookup returns CDR1 DFQATT and CDR2 SNEGSKA (reference sequence).